A single sample gave rise to the 13 T cell receptor beta chains below, sequenced in a study of blood T cell repertoires in COVID-19. TCRdb keeps only in-frame clones here, not all; method: immunoSEQ multiplex PCR. Among just under 300,000 clones, more than 75% were seen once, and the ten largest hold about 1.2%. Material for sequencing was peripheral blood. All receptors derive from a man aged 70-80 years with acute or convalescent COVID-19.

This clone was picked up one time. The V call is TRBV7-9, the J call TRBJ1-1, with 7 bases aligning to TRBD1. The CDR3 sequence is 13 residues long. Germline V CDR1 and CDR2: SEHNR, FQNEAQ (reference sequence). Trimming took 3 bases from V and 7 from J; bases not matched to a gene: 5. This CDR3 reads CASSFSRGVEAFF. The CDR3 DNA is TGTGCCAGCAGCTTCAGCAGGGGGGTTGAAGCTTTCTTT.

The chain combines TRBV3-1 (or the pseudogene TRBV3-2) with TRBJ2-5, with D possibly TRBD1 on 5 matching bases. The V and J ends lost 4 bases and 1 base respectively, with 10 bases between them. The germline CDR1 and CDR2 sequences are LGHDT and YNNKEL (reference sequence). The CDR3 is made up of 14 amino acids. DNA for the CDR3: TGTGCCAGCAGCCCACAGGTGCCCCAAGAGACCCAGTACTTC. It yields the protein CASSPQVPQETQYF.

The chain carries TRBV18 and TRBJ1-1; D is possibly TRBD1 (5 bases). The CDR3 totals 14 residues. V gave up 4 bases and J gave up 2 bases, with 11 bases separating them. Germline CDR1 KGHSH, CDR2 LQKENI. CDR3 DNA: TGTGCCAGCTCACAGGGCCAGGGAAACACTGAAGCTTTCTTT. The encoded protein is CASSQGQGNTEAFF.

As concerns this clone: Other DNA sequences in the sample encode the same CDR3. This chain joins TRBV24-1 and TRBJ1-2, with 10 bases lining up with TRBD1. This CDR3 has 15 residues. Germline assignment: CDR1 KGHDR and CDR2 SFDVKD. J lost 2 bases, V lost 4 bases, and 3 bases had no gene match. CDR3 DNA sequence: TGTGCCACCAGTGACCCGGGACAGGGGAACTATGGCTACACCTTC. Translating gives CATSDPGQGNYGYTF.

This clone is a singleton in its sample. A read error is likely, as this CDR3 ends without the conserved phenylalanine or tryptophan. The DNA is left out, because the CDR3 cannot be placed on it with certainty; the CDR3 is given as TCRdb lists it. The rearrangement joins TRBV20-1 to TRBJ2-3; the D call in the table, TRBD2, was not verified against the DNA. Germline loops: CDR1 DFQATT, CDR2 SNEGSKA (reference sequence). The CDR3 contains 12 residues when both ends are counted. The CDR3 reads CSASVGSLVPRP.

This chain joins TRBV4-3 and TRBJ1-2; D is unresolved. Germline-derived CDR1 and CDR2 are LGHNA and YSLEER. V lost 0 bases and J lost 3, with 17 bases in between. There are 17 residues in the CDR3. Written as DNA, the CDR3 is TGCGCCAGCAGCCAAGAAGCCCTTAAAGGAGGGTACTATGGCTACACCTTC. It encodes CASSQEALKGGYYGYTF.

The chain carries TRBV15 and TRBJ1-2; perhaps TRBD1 as D (6 bases). This CDR3 region has 16 residues. Trimming removed 0 bases at V and 6 bases at J, with 17 bases between. Germline CDR1 reads LNHNV; CDR2 reads YYDKDF (reference sequence). The CDR3 region is CATSRDLQGTRDGYTF. The CDR3 nucleotides are TGTGCCACCAGCAGAGATTTACAGGGAACGAGGGATGGCTACACCTTC. Complete variable domain (other parts from reference TRBV15 and TRBJ1-2): DAMVIQNPRYQVTQFGKPVTLSCSQTLNHNVMYWYQQKSSQAPKLLFHYYDKDFNNEADTPDNFQSRRPNTSFCFLDIRSPGLGDTAMYLCATSRDLQGTRDGYTFGSGTRLTVV.

The CDR3 protein is CASSKSTPGELFF. The CDR3 nucleotides read TGTGCCAGTAGTAAATCTACCCCCGGGGAGCTGTTTTTT. The J gene is TRBJ2-2, the V gene TRBV19; the D is unclear. The V and J ends lost 4 bases and 6 bases respectively, with 9 bases between them. The V gene's germline CDR1 is LNHDA and CDR2 SQIVND (reference sequence). The CDR3 loop spans 13 amino acids.

V usage is TRBV7-9 and J usage is TRBJ2-3; 12 nucleotides align to TRBD1. The germline V gene encodes CDR1 SEHNR and CDR2 FQNEAQ (reference sequence). The CDR3 totals 15 residues. J was trimmed by 6 bases and V by 6 bases; bases with no gene match: 7. CDR3 sequence (DNA): TGTGCCAGCAGTTCCGGGACAGGGGGCTCGGATACGCAGTATTTT. Residues: CASSSGTGGSDTQYF.

The rearrangement uses TRBV9 and TRBJ1-6; 8 bases map to TRBD1. Germline V gene sequence: CDR1 SGDLS, CDR2 YYNGEE. V shed 2 bases and J 8 bases; nucleotides not matched to a gene: 3. The CDR3 covers 14 residues. The CDR3 bases are TGTGCCAGCAGCGTCAGGGGGCTTGATTCACCCCTCCACTTT. This encodes CASSVRGLDSPLHF.

The chain uses TRBV28 and TRBJ1-6; 7 nucleotides line up with TRBD1. Trimming removed 4 bases from V and 10 bases from J; junction bases left unmatched: 4. The CDR3 loop spans 13 amino acids. Germline V gene lookup returns CDR1 MDHEN and CDR2 SYDVKM. The CDR3 sequence: CASSSDRVSPLHF. In DNA, the CDR3 is TGTGCCAGCAGTTCAGACAGGGTGTCACCCCTCCACTTT.

The chain links TRBV7-9 to TRBJ2-7, with TRBD1 matching over 7 bases. Looked up from germline, CDR1 is SEHNR and CDR2 is FQNEAQ (reference sequence). Losses at the gene ends were 0 bases for V and 4 bases for J; bases not matched to a gene: 9. This CDR3 spans 16 amino acids. The CDR3 region has the DNA TGTGCCAGCAGCTTAGCGCTCGCAGGGGGATCTTACGAGCAGTACTTC. It encodes CASSLALAGGSYEQYF.

V and J are TRBV23-1 and TRBJ1-1; possible D gene TRBD1, 5 bases. TRBV23-1 is marked as an open reading frame, function uncertain. Trimming removed 7 bases at V and 2 bases at J, with 14 bases between. The CDR3 totals 14 residues. The CDR3 protein is CASIPERGNTEAFF. As DNA, the CDR3 is TGCGCCAGCATCCCGGAAAGGGGTAACACTGAAGCTTTCTTT.